The 5 T cell receptor beta chains listed next were all sequenced from one sample in a study of CD8 T cells in acute hepatitis C reinfection. The time point is: acute HCV infection, within 168 days of estimated infection date. The hepatitis C virus-specific receptor repertoire was characterized directly ex vivo, with no prior expansion in culture. Study results and limitations: All groups preferentially used TRBV04 and TRBV06, which was not due to overrepresentation in the naive pool.

TCRdb's copy holds only in-frame clones and misses some; the assay was immunoSEQ multiplex PCR. The sample lists several thousand clones; roughly 40% were seen once. Sequences were derived from HCV NS3-1073 tetramer-sorted CD8+ T cells from PBMCs, sampled during acute infection. Receptors were obtained from a man in his thirties or forties with chronic hepatitis C.

This clone is medium-sized by share. The chain carries TRBV7-3 and TRBJ2-3; the D call may be TRBD1 or TRBD2 (5 bases each). CDR1 SGHTA and CDR2 FQGTGA come from the germline V gene. This CDR3 region has 15 residues. Trimming removed 4 bases at V and 5 bases at J, with 16 bases between. CDR3: CASSSLDREGDTQYF. CDR3 nucleotides: TGTGCCAGCAGCTCCCTAGACAGAGAGGGAGATACGCAGTATTTT.

This clone was found a few times. This chain joins TRBV28 and TRBJ2-2; 10 nucleotides align to TRBD1. Germline CDR1 reads MDHEN; CDR2 reads SYDVKM. CDR3 length: 15 amino acids. V was pared by 6 bases and J by 6 bases, with 7 bases of the junction left unmatched. For the CDR3, the DNA is TGTGCCAGCAGAACCGGGACAGGGGATGCCGGGGAGCTGTTTTTT. Translation gives CASRTGTGDAGELFF.

This clone was observed a handful of times. This sample also contains other DNA sequences that code for the same CDR3. The rearrangement links TRBV4-2 to TRBJ1-1, with no clear D. Germline CDR1 reads LGHNA; CDR2 reads YNFKEQ. Trimming took 0 bases from V and 4 from J, leaving 6 bases between them. CDR3 length: 13 residues. This CDR3 reads CASSQERGTEAFF. The CDR3 nucleotides read TGTGCCAGCAGCCAAGAGCGTGGCACTGAAGCTTTCTTT.

The chain combines TRBV4-2 with TRBJ2-5, with 8 bases matching TRBD1. Germline CDR1 LGHNA, CDR2 YNFKEQ. The CDR3 spans 14 residues. After removal of 3 bases from V and 2 bases from J, the junction contained 2 bases not matched to a gene. As DNA, the CDR3 is TGTGCCAGCAGCCAGGGACAGGTACAAGAGACCCAGTACTTC. It encodes CASSQGQVQETQYF.

The chain has TRBV5-6 and TRBJ1-1; D is undetermined. The germline V gene encodes CDR1 SGHDT and CDR2 YYEEEE. The CDR3 is 13 residues long. The ends were cut back, 5 bases at V and 1 base at J, with 9 bases in the middle. This CDR3 is CASREGGNTEAFF. In nucleotides, the CDR3 is TGTGCCAGCAGGGAGGGAGGGAACACTGAAGCTTTCTTT.